The 5 T cell receptor beta chains below all came from one sample that was sequenced in a study of cytomegalovirus exposure and HLA in healthy donors. Use of 60 Vbeta and 13 Jbeta primers characterized the PCR. Libraries were prepared by immunoSEQ multiplex PCR; TCRdb keeps only in-frame clonotypes and omits some of them. The data show about 160,000 clones, 75% seen once. The material sequenced was PBMCs. These receptors originate from a female donor in good health and CMV-seronegative.

There are many counts of this clone. Other DNA sequences within the sample encode an identical CDR3. The J gene is TRBJ2-1, the V gene TRBV5-4; TRBD2 matches 7 bases. Germline CDR1 reads SGHNT; CDR2 reads YYREEE (reference sequence). The CDR3 loop spans 14 amino acids. The trim removed 4 bases at V and 6 bases at J, leaving 7 bases unmatched. CDR3 loop: CASSPGQRGNEQFF. The CDR3 nucleotides are TGTGCCAGCAGCCCGGGGCAGCGGGGCAATGAGCAGTTCTTC.

This chain links TRBV18 with TRBJ2-1; 13 bases match TRBD2. The germline CDR1 and CDR2 sequences are KGHSH and LQKENI. After removal of 3 bases from V and 6 bases from J, the junction contained 5 bases not matched to a gene. This CDR3 comprises 16 residues. This CDR3 is CASSPRTSGSTNEQFF. The CDR3 DNA follows: TGTGCCAGCTCACCCAGGACTAGCGGGAGTACCAATGAGCAGTTCTTC. Using reference TRBV18 and TRBJ2-1 for the parts outside the CDR3, the full variable domain is NAGVMQNPRHLVRRRGQEARLRCSPMKGHSHVYWYRQLPEEGLKFMVYLQKENIIDESGMPKERFSAEFPKEGPSILRIQQVVRGDSAAYFCASSPRTSGSTNEQFFGPGTRLTVL.

The CDR3 nucleotides read TGTGCCACCAGCAGGTCCTGGGAGGGGGAGTACGAGCAGTACTTC. Amino acids: CATSRSWEGEYEQYF. This chain links TRBV15 with TRBJ2-7, with a tentative D call TRBD2 (7 bases). The CDR3 spans 15 residues. Trimming took 3 bases from V and 4 from J, leaving 16 bases between them. Germline CDR1 is LNHNV and CDR2 is YYDKDF (reference sequence).

The chain has TRBV10-3 and TRBJ2-3; 10 nucleotides agree with TRBD2. Germline assignment: CDR1 ENHRY and CDR2 SYGVKD. This CDR3 region has 16 residues. Trimming removed 4 bases from V and 1 base from J; junction bases left unmatched: 5. CDR3 nucleotides: TGTGCCATCAGTGGTAGCGGGGGGCCCCGCACAGATACGCAGTATTTT. Encoded protein: CAISGSGGPRTDTQYF.

V gene TRBV6-1 combines with J gene TRBJ1-5, with 12 bases that match TRBD1. Trimming cost V 1 base and J 4 bases; bases outside gene matches: 5. Germline-derived CDR1 and CDR2 are MNHNS and SASEGT. This CDR3 is 17 amino acids long. The CDR3 bases are TGTGCCAGCAGTGAAGAGGGACAGGGGGCTGTAAATCAGCCCCAGCATTTT. This translates into CASSEEGQGAVNQPQHF.